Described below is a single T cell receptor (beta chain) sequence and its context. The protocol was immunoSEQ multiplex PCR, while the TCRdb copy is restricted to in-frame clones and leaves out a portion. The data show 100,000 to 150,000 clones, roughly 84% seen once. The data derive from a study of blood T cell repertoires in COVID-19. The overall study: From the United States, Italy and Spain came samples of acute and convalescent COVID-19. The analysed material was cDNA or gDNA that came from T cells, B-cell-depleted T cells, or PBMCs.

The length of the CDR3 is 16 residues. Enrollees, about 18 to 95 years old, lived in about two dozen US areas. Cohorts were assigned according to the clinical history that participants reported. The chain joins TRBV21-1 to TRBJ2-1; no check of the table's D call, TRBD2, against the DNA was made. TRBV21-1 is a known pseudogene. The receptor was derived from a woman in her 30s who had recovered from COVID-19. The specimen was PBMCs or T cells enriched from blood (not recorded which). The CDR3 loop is CASSKVHPAVRNEQFF. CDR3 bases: TGTGCCAGCAGCAAAGTTCACCCGGCGGTGAGGAATGAGCAGTTCTTC.